The clone carrying this T cell receptor beta chain was detected only a few times. Its antigen is unidentified. The CDR3 loop spans 14 amino acids. TCRdb reprocessed the 5' RACE reads with MiXCR, giving one entry per CDR3 protein. This table has 30,000 to 35,000 distinct CDR3 sequences, less than 40% appearing once. The data are from a study of CD8 T cells in ankylosing spondylitis. The study, taken as a whole, reports: A motif in TCR beta, a set of roughly 8 highly homologous variants, appeared characteristic of ankylosing spondylitis blood. Disease-linked clones were CD8+ and relatively rare in peripheral blood.

The specimen sequenced was synovial fluid, either unsorted or a sorted T cell fraction (not recorded which). The sequence was collected from a male donor with ankylosing spondylitis. The chain couples TRBV21-1 to TRBJ1-5; the table's D call TRBD1 went unverified against the DNA. TRBV21-1 is classified as a pseudogene. In DNA form, the CDR3 reads TGTGCCAGCATCCTTAGGACAGTCCATCAGCCCCAGCATTTT. This sequence encodes CASILRTVHQPQHF.